This entry lists 7 T cell receptor beta chains sequenced from one sample in a study of shared clonotypes between healthy human individuals. Naive CD8 cells, CD45RO-negative and positively selected for CCR7, excluded terminally differentiated effector memory CD45RA+ cells. The table came from immunoSEQ multiplex PCR; TCRdb's copy has only in-frame clones and leaves some out. The sample consists of over 800,000 clones, roughly 92% of them appearing once. The sample comprised naive CD8+ T cells sorted from blood. The receptor set was obtained from a man aged 30-40 years in good health.

The CDR3 here is CASSLRSRNTIYF. Written as DNA, the CDR3 is TGTGCCAGCAGTTTAAGGTCCCGAAACACCATATATTTT. The chain carries TRBV28 and TRBJ1-3; D gene uncertain. Trimming pared 2 bases from V and 5 bases from J, leaving 7 bases between. The CDR3 sequence is 13 residues long. The germline CDR1 and CDR2 sequences are MDHEN and SYDVKM. Supplemented by reference TRBV28 and TRBJ1-3, the full variable domain reads DVKVTQSSRYLVKRTGEKVFLECVQDMDHENMFWYRQDPGLGLRLIYFSYDVKMKEKGDIPEGYSVSREKKERFSLILESASTNQTSMYLCASSLRSRNTIYFGEGSWLTVV.

The V gene is TRBV27, the J gene TRBJ2-1; 9 bases are shared with TRBD1. V lost 5 bases to trimming and J lost 4 bases; unmatched junction nucleotides: 3. Per the germline V gene, CDR1 is MNHEY and CDR2 is SMNVEV (reference sequence). The CDR3 runs 14 residues. In nucleotides, the CDR3 is TGTGCCAGCAGTCTCGGGACAGGGTACAATGAGCAGTTCTTC. Translating it yields CASSLGTGYNEQFF.

This chain connects TRBV29-1 to TRBJ2-2; the match to TRBD2 covers 11 bases. The ends lost 4 bases at V and 6 bases at J; junction bases unmatched: 4. The CDR3 spans 14 residues. Germline CDR1 reads SQVTM; CDR2 reads ANQGSEA. CDR3 nucleotides: TGCAGCGTTGCTATAGCGGGAGGGCCCGGGGAGCTGTTTTTT. It specifies CSVAIAGGPGELFF.

This clone was seen only once. The chain employs TRBV5-4 and TRBJ2-1; the D gene is possibly TRBD2 (6 bases). Trimming took 10 bases from V and 7 from J, leaving 18 bases between them. This CDR3 spans 13 amino acids. CDR1 and CDR2 (germline): SGHNT, YYREEE (reference sequence). The CDR3 bases are TGTGCCGCCAAAGGGACCGGGGGTAATGAGCAGTTCTTC. Translating gives CAAKGTGGNEQFF.

This chain uses TRBV2 with TRBJ2-1; the match to TRBD2 covers 7 bases. The CDR3 totals 12 residues. V trimming: 3 bases; J trimming: 9 bases; junction bases outside the gene matches: 2. Germline V CDR1 and CDR2: SNHLY, FYNNEI. Written as DNA, the CDR3 is TGTGCCAGCAGTGAGAGCGGGATTGAGCAGTTCTTC. Residues: CASSESGIEQFF.

Regarding this clone: Mismatch with germline at one junction end may stem from a read error. The chain links TRBV7-6 to TRBJ2-2; TRBD1 might be the D (5 bases). This CDR3 region has 14 residues. Germline CDR1 SGHVS, CDR2 FNYEAQ. The CDR3, as DNA: TGTGCCAGCACCTTAGGACACAACACCGGGGAGCTGTTTTTT. Encoded protein: CASTLGHNTGELFF.

This chain joins TRBV5-4 and TRBJ2-2, with TRBD2 matching 13 bases. Germline V gene lookup returns CDR1 SGHNT and CDR2 YYREEE (reference sequence). V shed 3 bases and J 5 bases; nucleotides not matched to a gene: 7. CDR3 length: 17 residues. The CDR3 sequence: CASSSGTSGMSTGELFF. The CDR3 nucleotides are TGTGCCAGCAGCTCTGGGACTAGCGGGATGAGTACCGGGGAGCTGTTTTTT. The full variable domain, completed using reference TRBV5-4 and TRBJ2-2, is ETGVTQSPTHLIKTRGQQVTLRCSSQSGHNTVSWYQQALGQGPQFIFQYYREEENGRGNFPPRFSGLQFPNYSSELNVNALELDDSALYLCASSSGTSGMSTGELFFGEGSRLTVL.